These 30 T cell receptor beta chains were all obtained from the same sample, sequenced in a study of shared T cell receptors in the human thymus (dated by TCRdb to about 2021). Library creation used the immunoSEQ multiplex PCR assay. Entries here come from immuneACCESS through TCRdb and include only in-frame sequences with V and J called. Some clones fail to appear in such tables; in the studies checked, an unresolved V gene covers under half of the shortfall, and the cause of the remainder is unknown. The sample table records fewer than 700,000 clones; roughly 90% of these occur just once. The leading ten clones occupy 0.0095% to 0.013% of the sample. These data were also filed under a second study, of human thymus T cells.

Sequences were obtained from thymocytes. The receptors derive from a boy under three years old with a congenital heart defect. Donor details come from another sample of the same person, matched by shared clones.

The CDR3 loop reads CASSVRPSLREQFF. CDR3 sequence (DNA): TGTGCCAGCAGCGTACGACCTAGCCTCCGTGAGCAGTTCTTC. The chain combines TRBV11-2 with TRBJ2-1, with D possibly being TRBD2 (5 bases). Trimming took off 5 bases at V and 9 bases at J, with 17 bases between the two ends. The CDR3 covers 14 residues. Germline loops: CDR1 SGHAT, CDR2 FQNNGV.

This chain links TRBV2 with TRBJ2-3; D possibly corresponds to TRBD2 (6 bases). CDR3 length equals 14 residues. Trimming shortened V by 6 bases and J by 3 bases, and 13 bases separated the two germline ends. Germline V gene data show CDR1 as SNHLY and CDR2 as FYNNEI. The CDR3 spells CASSGGKGTDTQYF. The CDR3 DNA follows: TGTGCCAGCAGCGGCGGGAAGGGAACAGATACGCAGTATTTT.

The CDR3 sequence is CASSAPSYEGNYGYTF. The CDR3 region has the DNA TGTGCCAGCAGTGCACCTTCCTATGAGGGCAACTATGGCTACACCTTC. This chain uses TRBV6-1 with TRBJ1-2; D unclear. The germline V gene has CDR1 MNHNS and CDR2 SASEGT. V lost 4 bases and J lost 2, with 17 bases in between. The CDR3 is 16 amino acids.

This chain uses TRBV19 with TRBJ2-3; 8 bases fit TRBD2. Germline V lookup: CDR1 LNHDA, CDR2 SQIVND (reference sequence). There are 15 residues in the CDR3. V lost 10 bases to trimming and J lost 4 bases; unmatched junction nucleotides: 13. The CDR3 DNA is TGTGCCACCAGGCGTCCTAGCGGGCGGGCAGATACGCAGTATTTT. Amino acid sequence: CATRRPSGRADTQYF.

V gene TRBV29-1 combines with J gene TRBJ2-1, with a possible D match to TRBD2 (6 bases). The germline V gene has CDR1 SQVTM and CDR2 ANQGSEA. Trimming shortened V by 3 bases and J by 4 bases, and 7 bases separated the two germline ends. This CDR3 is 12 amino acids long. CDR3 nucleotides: TGCAGCGTTGAGCGGGGTTACAATGAGCAGTTCTTC. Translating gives CSVERGYNEQFF.

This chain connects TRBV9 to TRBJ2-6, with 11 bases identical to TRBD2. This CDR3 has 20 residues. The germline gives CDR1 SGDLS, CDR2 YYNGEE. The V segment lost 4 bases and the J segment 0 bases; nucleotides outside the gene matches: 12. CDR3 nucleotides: TGTGCCAGCAGCCCTGAGGCCTCGCTAGCGGGGGGCTCTGGGGCCAACGTCCTGACTTTC. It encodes CASSPEASLAGGSGANVLTF.

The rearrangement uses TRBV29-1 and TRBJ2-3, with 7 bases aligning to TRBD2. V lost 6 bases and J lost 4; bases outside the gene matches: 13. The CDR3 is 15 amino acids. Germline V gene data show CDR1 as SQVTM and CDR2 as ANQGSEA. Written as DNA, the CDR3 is TGCAGCGTCTGTCTAGCGGATGGGGGGTCAGATACGCAGTATTTT. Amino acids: CSVCLADGGSDTQYF.

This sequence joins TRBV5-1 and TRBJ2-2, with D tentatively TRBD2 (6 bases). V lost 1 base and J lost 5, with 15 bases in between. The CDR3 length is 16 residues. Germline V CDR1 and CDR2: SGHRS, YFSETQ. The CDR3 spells CASSLNFGRRTGELFF. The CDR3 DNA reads TGCGCCAGCAGCTTGAATTTCGGGAGACGTACCGGGGAGCTGTTTTTT.

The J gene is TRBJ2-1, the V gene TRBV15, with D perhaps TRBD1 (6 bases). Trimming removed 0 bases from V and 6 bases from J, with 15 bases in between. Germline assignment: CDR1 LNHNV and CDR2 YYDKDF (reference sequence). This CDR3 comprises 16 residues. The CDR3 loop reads CATSRDAGQGLNEQFF. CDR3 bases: TGTGCCACCAGCAGAGATGCTGGGCAGGGGCTCAATGAGCAGTTCTTC.

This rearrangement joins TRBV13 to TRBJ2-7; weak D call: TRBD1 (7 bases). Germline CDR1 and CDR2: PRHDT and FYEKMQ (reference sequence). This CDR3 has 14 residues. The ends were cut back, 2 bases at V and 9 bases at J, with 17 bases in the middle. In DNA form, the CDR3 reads TGTGCCAGCAGCTTAAGGCAGGGGGGCCCCCGGCAGTACTTC. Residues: CASSLRQGGPRQYF.

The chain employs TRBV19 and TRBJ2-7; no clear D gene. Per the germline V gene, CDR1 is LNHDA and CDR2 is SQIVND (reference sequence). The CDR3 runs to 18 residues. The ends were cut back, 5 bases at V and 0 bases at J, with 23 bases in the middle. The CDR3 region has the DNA TGTGCCAGTAGTCTAAGAACCGGCCGACTTAAACTCTCCTACGAGCAGTACTTC. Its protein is CASSLRTGRLKLSYEQYF.

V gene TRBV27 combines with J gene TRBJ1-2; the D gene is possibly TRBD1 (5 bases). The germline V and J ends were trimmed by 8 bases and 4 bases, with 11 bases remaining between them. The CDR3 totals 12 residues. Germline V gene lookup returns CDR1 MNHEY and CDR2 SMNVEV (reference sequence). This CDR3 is CASGPGSYGYTF. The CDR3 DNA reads TGTGCCAGCGGACCAGGGTCCTATGGCTACACCTTC.

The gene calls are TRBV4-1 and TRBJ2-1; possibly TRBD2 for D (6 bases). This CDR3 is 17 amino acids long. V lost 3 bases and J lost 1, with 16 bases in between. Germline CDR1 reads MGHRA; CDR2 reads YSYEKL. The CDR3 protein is CASSQVKASGSYNEQFF. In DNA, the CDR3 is TGCGCCAGCAGCCAGGTTAAGGCGAGCGGGTCCTACAATGAGCAGTTCTTC.

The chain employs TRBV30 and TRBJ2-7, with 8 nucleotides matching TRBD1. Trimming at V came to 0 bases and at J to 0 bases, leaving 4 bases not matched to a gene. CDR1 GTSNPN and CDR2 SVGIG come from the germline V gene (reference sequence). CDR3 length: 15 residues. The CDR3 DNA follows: TGTGCCTGGAGTGTTATACAGGGGGACTCCTACGAGCAGTACTTC. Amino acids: CAWSVIQGDSYEQYF.

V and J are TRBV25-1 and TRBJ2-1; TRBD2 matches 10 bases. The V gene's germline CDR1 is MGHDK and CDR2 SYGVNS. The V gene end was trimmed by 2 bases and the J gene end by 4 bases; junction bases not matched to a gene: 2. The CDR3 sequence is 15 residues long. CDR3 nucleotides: TGTGCCAGCAGTGAACTAGCGGGAGAATACAATGAGCAGTTCTTC. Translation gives CASSELAGEYNEQFF.

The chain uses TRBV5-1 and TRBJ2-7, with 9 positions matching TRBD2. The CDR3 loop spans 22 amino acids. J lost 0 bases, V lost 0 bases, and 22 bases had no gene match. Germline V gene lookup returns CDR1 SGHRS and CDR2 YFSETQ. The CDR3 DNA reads TGCGCCAGCAGCTTGGGGGCCGTGCCTAGCGGGAATGGCTCCCTCCTCTCCTACGAGCAGTACTTC. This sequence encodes CASSLGAVPSGNGSLLSYEQYF.

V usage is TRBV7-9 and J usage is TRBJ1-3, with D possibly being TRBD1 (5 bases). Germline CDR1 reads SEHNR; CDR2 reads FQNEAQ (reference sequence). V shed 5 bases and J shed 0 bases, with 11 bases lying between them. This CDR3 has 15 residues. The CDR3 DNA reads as TGTGCCAGCAGCAGGAAAGGGGACTCTGGAAACACCATATATTTT. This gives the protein CASSRKGDSGNTIYF.

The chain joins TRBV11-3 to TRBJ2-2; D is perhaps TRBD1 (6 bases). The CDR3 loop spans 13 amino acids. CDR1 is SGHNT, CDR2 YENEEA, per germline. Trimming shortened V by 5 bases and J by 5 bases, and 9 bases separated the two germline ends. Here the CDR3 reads CASSTQGTGELFF. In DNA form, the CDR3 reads TGTGCCAGCAGCACACAGGGAACCGGGGAGCTGTTTTTT.

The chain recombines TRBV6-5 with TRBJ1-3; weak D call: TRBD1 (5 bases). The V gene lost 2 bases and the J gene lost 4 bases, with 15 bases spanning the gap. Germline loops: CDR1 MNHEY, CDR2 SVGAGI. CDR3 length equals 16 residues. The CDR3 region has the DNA TGTGCCAGCAGTTACATGTGGGGGGATGCAGGAAACACCATATATTTT. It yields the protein CASSYMWGDAGNTIYF.

The CDR3: CASSPTGLYGYTF. Written as DNA, the CDR3 is TGTGCCAGCAGTCCCACAGGCCTCTATGGCTACACCTTC. The chain links TRBV27 to TRBJ1-2; TRBD1 might be the D (5 bases). The V and J ends lost 5 bases and 4 bases respectively, with 11 bases between them. This CDR3 has 13 amino acids. CDR1 is MNHEY, CDR2 SMNVEV, per germline (reference sequence).

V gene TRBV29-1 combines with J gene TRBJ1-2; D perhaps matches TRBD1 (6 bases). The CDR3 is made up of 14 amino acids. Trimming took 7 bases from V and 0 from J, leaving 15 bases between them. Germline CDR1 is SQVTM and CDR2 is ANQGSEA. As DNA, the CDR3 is TGCAGCGCAGACGGGGCAGGGGCTAACTATGGCTACACCTTC. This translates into CSADGAGANYGYTF.

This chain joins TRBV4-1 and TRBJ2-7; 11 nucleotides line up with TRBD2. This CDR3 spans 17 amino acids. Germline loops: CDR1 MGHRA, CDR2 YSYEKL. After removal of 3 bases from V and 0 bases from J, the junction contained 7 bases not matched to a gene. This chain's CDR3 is CASSHFTTSGSSYEQYF. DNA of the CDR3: TGCGCCAGCAGCCATTTCACCACTAGCGGGAGCTCCTACGAGCAGTACTTC.

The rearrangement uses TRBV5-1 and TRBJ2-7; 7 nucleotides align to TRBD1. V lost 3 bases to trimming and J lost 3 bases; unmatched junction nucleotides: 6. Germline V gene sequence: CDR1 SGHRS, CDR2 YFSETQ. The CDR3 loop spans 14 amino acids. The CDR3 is CASSSSGQNYEQYF. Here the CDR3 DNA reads TGCGCCAGCAGCTCGTCGGGACAGAACTACGAGCAGTACTTC. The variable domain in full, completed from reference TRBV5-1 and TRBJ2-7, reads KAGVTQTPRYLIKTRGQQVTLSCSPISGHRSVSWYQQTPGQGLQFLFEYFSETQRNKGNFPGRFSGRQFSNSRSEMNVSTLELGDSALYLCASSSSGQNYEQYFGPGTRLTVT.

The CDR3 nucleotides read TGTGCCAGCAGTCGCGTTTTTAGCTCCTACAATGAGCAGTTCTTC. Residues: CASSRVFSSYNEQFF. The chain joins TRBV6-5 to TRBJ2-1; the D is unclear. The CDR3 has 15 residues. V lost 5 bases, J lost 0 bases, and 11 bases lay in between. Germline CDR1 is MNHEY and CDR2 is SVGAGI.

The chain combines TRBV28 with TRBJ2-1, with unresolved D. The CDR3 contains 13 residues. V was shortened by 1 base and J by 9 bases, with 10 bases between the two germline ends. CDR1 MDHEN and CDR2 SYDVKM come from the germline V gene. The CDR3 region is CASSLSRTGEQFF. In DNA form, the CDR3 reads TGTGCCAGCAGTTTATCCCGAACCGGTGAGCAGTTCTTC.

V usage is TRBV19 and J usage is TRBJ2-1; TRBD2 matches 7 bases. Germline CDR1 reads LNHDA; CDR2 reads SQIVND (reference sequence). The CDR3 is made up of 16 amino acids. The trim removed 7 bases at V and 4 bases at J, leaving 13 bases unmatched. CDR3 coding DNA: TGTGCCAGTATCGGGTCCCCCGGGAGGCCTTACAATGAGCAGTTCTTC. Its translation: CASIGSPGRPYNEQFF.

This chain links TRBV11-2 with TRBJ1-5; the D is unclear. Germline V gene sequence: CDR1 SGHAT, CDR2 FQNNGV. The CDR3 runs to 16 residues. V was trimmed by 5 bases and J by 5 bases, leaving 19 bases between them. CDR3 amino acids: CASSRPVVEPDQPQHF. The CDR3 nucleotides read TGTGCCAGCAGCCGCCCGGTCGTAGAGCCGGATCAGCCCCAGCATTTT. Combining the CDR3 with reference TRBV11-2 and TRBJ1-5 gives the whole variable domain EAGVAQSPRYKIIEKRQSVAFWCNPISGHATLYWYQQILGQGPKLLIQFQNNGVVDDSQLPKDRFSAERLKGVDSTLKIQPAKLEDSAVYLCASSRPVVEPDQPQHFGDGTRLSIL.

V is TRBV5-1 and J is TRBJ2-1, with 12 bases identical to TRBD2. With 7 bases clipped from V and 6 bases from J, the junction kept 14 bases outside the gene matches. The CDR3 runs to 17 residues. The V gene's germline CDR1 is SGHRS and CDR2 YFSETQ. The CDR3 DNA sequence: TGCGCCAGCTCCTCCATGGACCGGACTAGCGGGACCAATGAGCAGTTCTTC. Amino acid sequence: CASSSMDRTSGTNEQFF. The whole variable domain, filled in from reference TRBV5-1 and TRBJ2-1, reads KAGVTQTPRYLIKTRGQQVTLSCSPISGHRSVSWYQQTPGQGLQFLFEYFSETQRNKGNFPGRFSGRQFSNSRSEMNVSTLELGDSALYLCASSSMDRTSGTNEQFFGPGTRLTVL.

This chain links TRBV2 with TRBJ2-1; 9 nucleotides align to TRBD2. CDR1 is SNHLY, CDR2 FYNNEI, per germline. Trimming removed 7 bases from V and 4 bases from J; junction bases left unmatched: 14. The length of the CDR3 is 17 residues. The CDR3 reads CASKVGSREGRYNEQFF. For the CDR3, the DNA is TGTGCCAGCAAGGTGGGATCGCGGGAGGGCCGGTACAATGAGCAGTTCTTC.

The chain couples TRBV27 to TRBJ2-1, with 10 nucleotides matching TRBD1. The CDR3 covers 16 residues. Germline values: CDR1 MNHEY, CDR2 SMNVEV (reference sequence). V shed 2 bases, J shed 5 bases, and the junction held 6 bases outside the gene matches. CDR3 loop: CASSLPTGGGHNEQFF. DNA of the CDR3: TGTGCCAGCAGTTTACCGACAGGGGGCGGCCACAATGAGCAGTTCTTC.